This T cell receptor beta chain was identified during a study of cytomegalovirus exposure and HLA in healthy donors. Primers included in the PCR were 60 Vbeta and 13 Jbeta primers. Generated by immunoSEQ multiplex PCR, the TCRdb table keeps only in-frame clones and is missing some. The sample carries some 65,000 clones, roughly 80% recorded once. The CDR3 extends over 14 amino acids. V lost 5 bases and J 1 base, leaving 11 bases between the germline ends. CDR1 SGHNT and CDR2 YENEEA come from the germline V gene. The J gene is TRBJ1-1, the V gene TRBV11-3; tentatively, D is TRBD1 (6 bases). The sample consisted of PBMCs. The source is a girl between 5 and 17 years old in good health and CMV-seropositive. The CDR3 here is CASSPQGSNTEAFF. For the CDR3, the DNA is TGTGCCAGCAGCCCCCAGGGGTCGAACACTGAAGCTTTCTTT.